This T cell receptor beta chain appears in the sequencing data of a study of radiation and T cells in renal cell carcinoma. Study results and caveats: In blood, top tumor clones expanded by 2 weeks, shrinking by 4.

Trimming took 7 bases from V and 3 from J, leaving 7 bases between them. The CDR3 contains 12 residues. Germline loops: CDR1 WSHSY, CDR2 SAAADI. Turning to this clone: The antigen remains undetermined.

Sample treatment: 15 Gy SBRT to primary tumor, nephrectomy 4 weeks later. Nephrectomy followed 15 Gy stereotactic body radiation by 4 weeks. Clear cell pathology was present in this patient's renal cell carcinoma. Data came from immunoSEQ multiplex PCR; TCRdb stores just in-frame clones and leaves some out. The data hold over 15,000 clones, with less than 65% observed a single time. Sequencing used tumor tissue, obtained from a patient whose treatment included radiotherapy and nephrectomy. The receptor comes from an older woman with renal cell carcinoma. The chain uses TRBV10-2 and TRBJ2-1, with a tentative D call TRBD1 (5 bases). The CDR3 loop is CASTDSYNEQFF. DNA for the CDR3: TGCGCCAGCACTGACAGCTACAATGAGCAGTTCTTC.